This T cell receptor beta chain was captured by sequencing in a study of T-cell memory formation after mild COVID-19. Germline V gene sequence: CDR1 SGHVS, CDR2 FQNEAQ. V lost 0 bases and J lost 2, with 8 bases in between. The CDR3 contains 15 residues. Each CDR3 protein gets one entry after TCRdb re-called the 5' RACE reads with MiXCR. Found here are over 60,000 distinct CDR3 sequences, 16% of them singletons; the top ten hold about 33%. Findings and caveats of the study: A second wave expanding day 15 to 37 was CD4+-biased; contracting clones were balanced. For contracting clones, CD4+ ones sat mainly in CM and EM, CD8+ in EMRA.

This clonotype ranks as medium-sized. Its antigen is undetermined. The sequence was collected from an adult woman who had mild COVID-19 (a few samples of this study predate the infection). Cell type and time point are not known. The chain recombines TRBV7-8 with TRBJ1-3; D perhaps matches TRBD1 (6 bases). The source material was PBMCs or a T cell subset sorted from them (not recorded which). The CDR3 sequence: CASSLAGGTGNTIYF. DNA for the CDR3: TGTGCCAGCAGCTTAGCAGGGGGAACTGGAAACACCATATATTTT.